Each of the 27 T cell receptor beta chains below was sequenced from the same sample in a study of blood T cell repertoires in COVID-19 (dated by TCRdb to about 2020). Preparation of the library involved the immunoSEQ multiplex PCR assay. The clones in this table, taken by TCRdb from immuneACCESS, are in-frame only. Not every clone is retained; where verified, under half of the shortfall comes from an unresolved V gene, and the cause of the rest is unknown. Recorded for this sample are 180,000 or so clones; 80% to 90% of them occurred a single time. Roughly 1.5% of the sample is taken by the ten largest. The source material was peripheral blood. The receptors shown here come from a woman between 45 and 65 years old with acute or convalescent COVID-19.

The J gene is TRBJ2-6, the V gene TRBV19, with D possibly TRBD1 on 5 matching bases. Trimming pared 3 bases from V and 2 bases from J, leaving 5 bases between. The germline V gene encodes CDR1 LNHDA and CDR2 SQIVND (reference sequence). This CDR3 contains 14 residues. The chain's CDR3 is CASSIRAGANVLTF. DNA of the CDR3: TGTGCCAGTAGTATCAGGGCTGGGGCCAACGTCCTGACTTTC.

V gene TRBV7-9 combines with J gene TRBJ1-1; TRBD1 matches at 9 bases. The trim removed 5 bases at V and 4 bases at J, leaving 5 bases unmatched. The CDR3 covers 14 residues. Germline V CDR1 and CDR2: SEHNR, FQNEAQ (reference sequence). DNA of the CDR3: TGTGCCAGCAGCGCCCGGGACAGGGTCACTGAAGCTTTCTTT. This sequence encodes CASSARDRVTEAFF.

V is TRBV5-1 and J is TRBJ1-2, with no clear D. CDR1 SGHRS and CDR2 YFSETQ come from the germline V gene. With 3 bases removed from V and 6 bases from J, the gap between germline ends came to 12 bases. This CDR3 is 13 amino acids long. Here the CDR3 DNA reads TGCGCCAGCAGCTCATGGTCCGGGGATGGCTACACCTTC. Residues: CASSSWSGDGYTF.

V usage is TRBV19 and J usage is TRBJ1-2; D remains ambiguous. The germline V gene encodes CDR1 LNHDA and CDR2 SQIVND (reference sequence). Deletions cut 0 bases from V and 6 bases from J, with 11 bases between. The CDR3 loop spans 14 amino acids. The CDR3 nucleotides read TGTGCCAGTAGTATAGACGGGAGAAGTCATGGCTACACCTTC. As protein: CASSIDGRSHGYTF.

The J gene is TRBJ2-1, the V gene TRBV6-2 or TRBV6-3, with 12 bases fitting TRBD2. V dropped 4 bases and J dropped 3; count of bases not matched to a gene: 1. Looked up from germline, CDR1 is MNHEY and CDR2 is SVGEGT. This CDR3 region has 15 residues. This chain's CDR3 is CASSWTSGDYNEQFF. The CDR3 coding sequence is TGTGCCAGCAGTTGGACTAGCGGGGACTACAATGAGCAGTTCTTC.

This clone was detected once. The genes are TRBV14 and TRBJ2-6; a possible D gene is TRBD2 (6 bases). Germline V CDR1 and CDR2: SGHDN, FVKESK. V gave up 2 bases and J gave up 0 bases, with 20 bases separating them. The CDR3 sequence is 20 residues long. This chain's CDR3 is CASSQFLVPAAGSGANVLTF. The CDR3 DNA reads TGTGCCAGCAGCCAATTTCTCGTCCCAGCAGCGGGCTCTGGGGCCAACGTCCTGACTTTC.

The count of this clone is one. The chain carries TRBV29-1 and TRBJ2-2, with TRBD2 identical over 8 bases. The CDR3 totals 12 residues. Germline assignment: CDR1 SQVTM and CDR2 ANQGSEA. V lost 6 bases and J lost 8; bases outside the gene matches: 5. CDR3 bases: TGCAGCGTCGAGCGGGGGTCGGGGGAGCTGTTTTTT. It translates to CSVERGSGELFF.

The chain links TRBV12-3 or TRBV12-4 to TRBJ2-3; D is unclear. The CDR3 has 12 amino acids. The ends were cut back, 5 bases at V and 0 bases at J, with 3 bases in the middle. CDR3 nucleotide sequence: TGTGCCAGCAGTACTAGCACAGATACGCAGTATTTT. Amino acids: CASSTSTDTQYF.

J is TRBJ2-3 and V is TRBV19; 9 bases line up with TRBD1. CDR3 length: 15 amino acids. The germline CDR1 and CDR2 sequences are LNHDA and SQIVND (reference sequence). V was pared by 5 bases and J by 7 bases, with 10 bases of the junction left unmatched. The CDR3 DNA sequence: TGTGCCAGTAGTCGACCGGGACAGGGTTCTAATACGCAGTATTTT. This translates into CASSRPGQGSNTQYF. The whole variable domain, remainder taken from reference TRBV19 and TRBJ2-3, is DGGITQSPKYLFRKEGQNVTLSCEQNLNHDAMYWYRQDPGQGLRLIYYSQIVNDFQKGDIAEGYSVSREKKESFPLTVTSAQKNPTAFYLCASSRPGQGSNTQYFGPGTRLTVL.

The chain combines TRBV19 with TRBJ2-5; 14 bases fit TRBD2. Trimming removed 4 bases from V and 4 bases from J; junction bases left unmatched: 5. Germline V CDR1 and CDR2: LNHDA, SQIVND (reference sequence). This CDR3 has 16 residues. CDR3 nucleotides: TGTGCCAGTAGTACAGGACTAGCGGGGGGCCCAGAGACCCAGTACTTC. Protein: CASSTGLAGGPETQYF.

CDR3 amino acids: CASSPTGGVTEAFF. CDR3 DNA: TGTGCCAGCAGCCCAACAGGAGGGGTCACTGAAGCTTTCTTT. The chain is built from TRBV7-2 and TRBJ1-1, with D perhaps matching TRBD1 (5 bases). V was cut by 5 bases and J by 4 bases, with 14 bases left in between. Germline V CDR1 and CDR2: SGHTA, FQGNSA. This CDR3 has 14 residues.

The chain links TRBV5-4 to TRBJ2-1; 7 bases fit TRBD2. The CDR3 spans 14 residues. V dropped 4 bases and J dropped 15; count of bases not matched to a gene: 16. Germline lookup yields CDR1 SGHNT and CDR2 YYREEE (reference sequence). DNA for the CDR3: TGTGCCAGCAGCCACCGGGACTACTATCGGGGTTGGTTCTTC. It is translated as CASSHRDYYRGWFF.

This clone was counted a single time. The gene calls are TRBV5-5 and TRBJ1-2, with D perhaps TRBD1 (5 bases). CDR3 length equals 15 residues. Deletions cut 5 bases from V and 0 bases from J, with 14 bases between. Per germline, CDR1 SGHKS and CDR2 YYEKEE (reference sequence). Written as DNA, the CDR3 is TGTGCCAGCAGTCCCGGGACTGATACTAACTATGGCTACACCTTC. As protein: CASSPGTDTNYGYTF.

The chain couples TRBV6-6 to TRBJ1-2; D perhaps matches TRBD1 (6 bases). The CDR3 contains 15 residues. V lost 0 bases and J 2 bases, leaving 10 bases between the germline ends. CDR1 MNHNY and CDR2 SVGAGI come from the germline V gene (reference sequence). The CDR3 loop reads CASSYSGGPNYGYTF. DNA for the CDR3: TGTGCCAGCAGTTACTCGGGGGGGCCAAACTATGGCTACACCTTC.

The rearrangement uses TRBV19 and TRBJ2-5; TRBD2 aligns across 8 bases. V shed 1 base, J shed 1 base, and the junction held 8 bases outside the gene matches. The CDR3 has 17 amino acids. Looked up from germline, CDR1 is LNHDA and CDR2 is SQIVND (reference sequence). The CDR3 sequence: CASSIVKRGWTQETQYF. As DNA, the CDR3 is TGTGCCAGTAGTATAGTTAAGCGGGGGTGGACCCAAGAGACCCAGTACTTC.

The rearrangement uses TRBV27 and TRBJ1-6, with TRBD1 as a possible D gene (5 bases). The CDR3 is 15 amino acids. Germline V gives CDR1 MNHEY, CDR2 SMNVEV (reference sequence). Trimming took 3 bases from V and 7 from J, leaving 13 bases between them. CDR3 in DNA: TGTGCCAGCAGTTTGTTCCAGGGCGCAAATTCACCCCTCCACTTT. This sequence encodes CASSLFQGANSPLHF.

V and J are TRBV27 and TRBJ2-7; 8 nucleotides match TRBD1. The germline gives CDR1 MNHEY, CDR2 SMNVEV (reference sequence). The ends lost 2 bases at V and 6 bases at J; junction bases unmatched: 6. The CDR3 loop spans 14 amino acids. DNA of the CDR3: TGTGCCAGCAGTTTACAGGGGGCATCTGGCGAGCAGTACTTC. It specifies CASSLQGASGEQYF.

This clone was detected a few times. The chain employs TRBV28 and TRBJ2-7; the match to TRBD1 covers 10 bases. The CDR3 totals 13 residues. Trimming at V came to 6 bases and at J to 5 bases, leaving 4 bases not matched to a gene. Germline V gives CDR1 MDHEN, CDR2 SYDVKM. The CDR3 is CASRGTGVNEQYF. The CDR3 DNA reads as TGTGCCAGCAGGGGGACAGGGGTTAACGAGCAGTACTTC.

This chain links TRBV5-6 with TRBJ1-5, with D hard to call. The CDR3 is made up of 13 amino acids. The V end was cut by 4 bases, the J end by 9 bases, with 14 bases between. CDR1 is SGHDT and CDR2 is YYEEEE in the germline V gene. The CDR3 region is CASSRESGLPQHF. Written as DNA, the CDR3 is TGTGCCAGCAGCCGGGAGTCCGGGCTGCCCCAGCATTTT.

The rearrangement links TRBV6-6 to TRBJ2-5; 15 bases are a match to TRBD2. This CDR3 spans 19 amino acids. V lost 6 bases and J lost 0; bases outside the gene matches: 11. Per the germline V gene, CDR1 is MNHNY and CDR2 is SVGAGI (reference sequence). CDR3 amino acids: CASSSGTSGGPTYQETQYF. The CDR3 DNA reads TGTGCCAGCAGCTCAGGGACTAGCGGGGGGCCGACCTACCAAGAGACCCAGTACTTC.

The chain recombines TRBV4-3 with TRBJ2-3, with 7 bases fitting TRBD2. Germline loops: CDR1 LGHNA, CDR2 YSLEER. The CDR3 length is 15 residues. V shed 1 base, J shed 3 bases, and the junction held 4 bases outside the gene matches. As DNA, the CDR3 is TGCGCCAGCAGCCAAGGGGGAGGGGCGACAGATACGCAGTATTTT. Translated: CASSQGGGATDTQYF.

V and J are TRBV5-4 and TRBJ1-2, with D possibly matching TRBD1 (5 bases). Germline V CDR1 and CDR2: SGHNT, YYREEE (reference sequence). V was trimmed by 4 bases and J by 4 bases, leaving 23 bases between them. The CDR3 is 17 amino acids. CDR3 nucleotide sequence: TGTGCCAGCAGCCGGTCTGGGGCTACAAAGGCCGGCTATGGCTACACCTTC. It encodes CASSRSGATKAGYGYTF.

The V and J genes are TRBV14 and TRBJ2-4; possible D gene TRBD1, 6 bases. V lost 4 bases and J lost 4, with 17 bases in between. Germline lookup yields CDR1 SGHDN and CDR2 FVKESK. The CDR3 runs 16 residues. CDR3 sequence: CASSPYRVTGKNIQYF. The DNA for the CDR3 is TGTGCCAGCAGCCCATACAGGGTGACTGGGAAAAACATTCAGTACTTC.

The chain has TRBV2 and TRBJ1-1; D is perhaps TRBD1 (6 bases). This CDR3 is built from 14 residues. Germline loops: CDR1 SNHLY, CDR2 FYNNEI. The V gene lost 4 bases and the J gene lost 1 base, with 10 bases spanning the gap. The DNA of the CDR3 is TGTGCCAGCAGTGCCGAGGGGGAGAACACTGAAGCTTTCTTT. Protein sequence: CASSAEGENTEAFF.

This sequence joins TRBV3-1 (or the pseudogene TRBV3-2) and TRBJ2-5; 10 positions agree with TRBD2. J lost 3 bases, V lost 4 bases, and 8 bases had no gene match. Germline lookup yields CDR1 LGHDT and CDR2 YNNKEL (reference sequence). The CDR3 is made up of 16 amino acids. The CDR3 DNA reads TGTGCCAGCAGCCCTAGCGGGGGTGGTGGTAAAGAGACCCAGTACTTC. Protein sequence: CASSPSGGGGKETQYF.

The chain couples TRBV3-1 (or the pseudogene TRBV3-2) to TRBJ2-7; D is possibly TRBD1 (6 bases). Trimming left V 1 base short and J 2 bases short, with 9 bases between. The CDR3 is made up of 14 amino acids. Germline V gene lookup returns CDR1 LGHDT and CDR2 YNNKEL (reference sequence). The CDR3 DNA follows: TGTGCCAGCAGCCAAGTTCACAGGGCCTACGAGCAGTACTTC. Translated, it gives CASSQVHRAYEQYF.

The CDR3, as DNA: TGTGCCAGCAGCACCCGACTAGAAACTGAGCAGTACTTC. This codes for CASSTRLETEQYF. The chain combines TRBV11-1 with TRBJ2-7; D is perhaps TRBD2 (6 bases). The CDR3 covers 13 residues. The V end lost 5 bases, the J end lost 7 bases, and 15 bases lay between the germline ends. CDR1 SGHAT and CDR2 FQDESV come from the germline V gene (reference sequence). Full variable domain (missing parts from reference TRBV11-1 and TRBJ2-7): EAEVAQSPRYKITEKSQAVAFWCDPISGHATLYWYRQILGQGPELLVQFQDESVVDDSQLPKDRFSAERLKGVDSTLKIQPAELGDSAMYLCASSTRLETEQYFGPGTRLTVT.